Each of the 13 T cell receptor beta chains below was sequenced from the same sample in a study of cytomegalovirus exposure and HLA in healthy donors. PCR involved 60 Vbeta and 13 Jbeta primers. Assay: immunoSEQ multiplex PCR; the TCRdb copy retains only in-frame clones and omits some. This table has some 150,000 clones, around 79% appearing once. Sequencing was carried out using PBMCs. Every receptor here comes from a woman in her forties in good health and CMV-seronegative.

This clone was recorded a few times. This chain joins TRBV6-5 and TRBJ1-2, with 9 nucleotides matching TRBD1. Germline trimming cut 7 bases from V and 3 bases from J; bases unmatched to any gene: 6. Germline-derived CDR1 and CDR2 are MNHEY and SVGAGI. This CDR3 region has 14 residues. CDR3 DNA sequence: TGTGCCAGCACCAGGACAGGGGTGGACTATGGCTACACCTTC. Protein sequence: CASTRTGVDYGYTF.

This chain links TRBV27 with TRBJ1-2, with TRBD1 as a possible D gene (5 bases). CDR3 length: 15 residues. The ends were cut back, 6 bases at V and 7 bases at J, with 21 bases in the middle. Germline V gene data show CDR1 as MNHEY and CDR2 as SMNVEV (reference sequence). The CDR3 DNA sequence: TGTGCCAGCAGATCGACAGATCGATTACCAACTGGCTACACCTTC. It codes for CASRSTDRLPTGYTF.

The chain recombines TRBV7-9 with TRBJ2-7, with D possibly being TRBD1 (6 bases). Trimming took 1 base from V and 7 from J, leaving 8 bases between them. Germline assignment: CDR1 SEHNR and CDR2 FQNEAQ (reference sequence). The CDR3 extends over 12 amino acids. CDR3 region: CASSLGTAEQYF. Written as DNA, the CDR3 is TGTGCCAGCAGCTTAGGGACAGCAGAGCAGTACTTC.

CDR3 region: CASSYEGARHGYTF. The CDR3 DNA follows: TGTGCCAGCAGTTACGAGGGGGCGCGACATGGCTACACCTTC. The chain joins TRBV6-5 to TRBJ1-2, with 7 bases aligning to TRBD1. Germline V gene data show CDR1 as MNHEY and CDR2 as SVGAGI. The trim removed 2 bases at V and 6 bases at J, leaving 6 bases unmatched. There are 14 residues in the CDR3.

The chain couples TRBV4-3 to TRBJ1-2, with D hard to call. The CDR3 is made up of 14 amino acids. V lost 1 base and J lost 6, with 12 bases in between. Germline CDR1 is LGHNA and CDR2 is YSLEER. DNA of the CDR3: TGCGCCAGCAGCCAAGTTGATCGGGAGCATGGCTACACCTTC. Encoded protein: CASSQVDREHGYTF.

The CDR3 DNA follows: TGTGCCAGCAGCTTGTCAGGTTTCTATAACACTGAAGCTTTCTTT. This translates into CASSLSGFYNTEAFF. V is TRBV5-6 and J is TRBJ1-1; D ambiguous. Germline V lookup: CDR1 SGHDT, CDR2 YYEEEE. The ends were cut back, 1 base at V and 2 bases at J, with 12 bases in the middle. This CDR3 has 15 amino acids.

This chain uses TRBV5-4 with TRBJ2-7; TRBD1 matches 7 bases. The germline V gene has CDR1 SGHNT and CDR2 YYREEE (reference sequence). V dropped 4 bases and J dropped 3; count of bases not matched to a gene: 16. CDR3 length: 17 residues. CDR3 amino acids: CASSGSSSGTVLYEQYF. In nucleotides, the CDR3 is TGTGCCAGCAGCGGGAGCTCATCCGGGACAGTCCTCTACGAGCAGTACTTC.

This chain joins TRBV27 and TRBJ1-6; tentatively, D is TRBD1 (5 bases). This CDR3 spans 17 amino acids. Germline V gives CDR1 MNHEY, CDR2 SMNVEV (reference sequence). The V end was cut by 2 bases, the J end by 9 bases, with 20 bases between. For the CDR3, the DNA is TGTGCCAGCAGTTTAGTTGGCGGGGGAGGACTAAGTTCACCCCTCCACTTT. It specifies CASSLVGGGGLSSPLHF.

The chain has TRBV27 and TRBJ2-5; D uncertain. This CDR3 has 15 residues. Germline V gene sequence: CDR1 MNHEY, CDR2 SMNVEV (reference sequence). The ends were cut back, 3 bases at V and 6 bases at J, with 17 bases in the middle. CDR3 amino acids: CASSFSRHGSQTQYF. The CDR3 DNA reads TGTGCCAGCAGTTTCAGCAGGCATGGCAGTCAGACCCAGTACTTC.

The chain is built from TRBV21-1 and TRBJ1-4; TRBD1, the table's D call, was not compared with the DNA. TRBV21-1 is a listed pseudogene. The CDR3 loop spans 10 amino acids. Here the CDR3 reads CASSDSQGMF. CDR3 nucleotides: TGTGCCAGCAGCGACTCCCAGGGGATGTTT.

The rearrangement uses TRBV27 and TRBJ1-5; D may be TRBD1 (5 bases). Germline lookup yields CDR1 MNHEY and CDR2 SMNVEV (reference sequence). Trimming left V 6 bases short and J 4 bases short, with 13 bases between. CDR3 size: 14 residues. This chain's CDR3 is CASSGGGFNQPQHF. The DNA for the CDR3 is TGTGCCAGCAGCGGGGGAGGGTTTAATCAGCCCCAGCATTTT.

The chain links TRBV18 to TRBJ2-5; D gene unclear. This CDR3 is 14 amino acids long. Germline-derived CDR1 and CDR2 are KGHSH and LQKENI. V was trimmed by 2 bases and J by 4 bases, leaving 11 bases between them. CDR3 region: CASSPASTTETQYF. The CDR3 DNA is TGTGCCAGCTCACCAGCGAGCACCACAGAGACCCAGTACTTC.

This clone came up a few times. The CDR3 loop reads CASSLGQGATEKLFF. CDR3 DNA: TGTGCCAGCAGTCTGGGACAGGGGGCAACTGAAAAACTGTTTTTT. The chain links TRBV6-1 to TRBJ1-4; 12 bases agree with TRBD1. The CDR3 runs to 15 residues. Trimming cost V 5 bases and J 7 bases; bases outside gene matches: 5. Germline-derived CDR1 and CDR2 are MNHNS and SASEGT.